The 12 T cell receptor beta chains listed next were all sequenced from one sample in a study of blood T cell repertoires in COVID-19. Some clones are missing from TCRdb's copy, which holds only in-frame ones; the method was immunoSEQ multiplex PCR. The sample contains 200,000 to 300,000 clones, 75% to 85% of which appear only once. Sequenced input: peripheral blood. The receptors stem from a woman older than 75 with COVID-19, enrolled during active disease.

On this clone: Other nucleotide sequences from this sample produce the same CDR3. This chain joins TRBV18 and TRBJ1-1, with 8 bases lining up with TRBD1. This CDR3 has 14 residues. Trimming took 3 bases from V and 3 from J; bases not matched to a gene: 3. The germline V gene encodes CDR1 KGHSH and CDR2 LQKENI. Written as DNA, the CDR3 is TGTGCCAGCTCACCCGGACAGGGCCACACTGAAGCTTTCTTT. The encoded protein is CASSPGQGHTEAFF.

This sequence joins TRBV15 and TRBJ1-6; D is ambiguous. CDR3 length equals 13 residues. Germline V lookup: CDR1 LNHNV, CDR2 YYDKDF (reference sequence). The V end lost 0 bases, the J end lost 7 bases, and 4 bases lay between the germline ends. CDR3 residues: CATSREENSPLHF. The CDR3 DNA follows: TGTGCCACCAGCAGAGAAGAGAATTCACCCCTCCACTTT.

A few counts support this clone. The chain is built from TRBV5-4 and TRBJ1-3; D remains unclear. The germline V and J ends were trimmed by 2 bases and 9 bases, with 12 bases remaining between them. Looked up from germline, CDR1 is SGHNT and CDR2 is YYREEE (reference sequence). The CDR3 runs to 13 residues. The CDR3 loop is CASSLSGRGTIYF. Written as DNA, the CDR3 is TGTGCCAGCAGCTTATCCGGGAGAGGCACCATATATTTT.

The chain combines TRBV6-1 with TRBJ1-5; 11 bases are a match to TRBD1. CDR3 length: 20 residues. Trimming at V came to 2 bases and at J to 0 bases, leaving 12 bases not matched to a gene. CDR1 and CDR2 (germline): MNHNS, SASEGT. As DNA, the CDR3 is TGTGCCAGCAGTGAAAGGGGGACAGGGGGGTATACAATTAGCAATCAGCCCCAGCATTTT. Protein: CASSERGTGGYTISNQPQHF.

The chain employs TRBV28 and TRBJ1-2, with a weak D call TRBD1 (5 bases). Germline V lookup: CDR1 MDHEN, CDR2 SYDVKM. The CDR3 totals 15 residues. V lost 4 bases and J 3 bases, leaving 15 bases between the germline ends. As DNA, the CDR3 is TGTGCCAGCAGTTCTCCGGGGGGTGCTGACTATGGCTACACCTTC. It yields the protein CASSSPGGADYGYTF.

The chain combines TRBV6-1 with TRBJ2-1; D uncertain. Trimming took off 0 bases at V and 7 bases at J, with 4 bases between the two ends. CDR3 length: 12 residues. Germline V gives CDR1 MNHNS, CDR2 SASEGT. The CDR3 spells CASSEARNEQFF. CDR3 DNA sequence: TGTGCCAGCAGTGAAGCGCGGAATGAGCAGTTCTTC.

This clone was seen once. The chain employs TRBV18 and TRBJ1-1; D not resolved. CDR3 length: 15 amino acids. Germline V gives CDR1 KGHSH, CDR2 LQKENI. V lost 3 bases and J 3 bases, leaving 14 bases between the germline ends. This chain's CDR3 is CASSPRENQDTEAFF. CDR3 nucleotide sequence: TGTGCCAGCTCACCCCGTGAGAATCAGGACACTGAAGCTTTCTTT.

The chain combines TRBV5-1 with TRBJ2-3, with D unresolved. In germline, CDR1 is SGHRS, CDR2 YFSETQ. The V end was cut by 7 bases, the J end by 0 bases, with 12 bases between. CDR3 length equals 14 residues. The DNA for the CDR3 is TGCGCCAGCTGGGCGACCCCGAGCACAGATACGCAGTATTTT. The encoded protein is CASWATPSTDTQYF.

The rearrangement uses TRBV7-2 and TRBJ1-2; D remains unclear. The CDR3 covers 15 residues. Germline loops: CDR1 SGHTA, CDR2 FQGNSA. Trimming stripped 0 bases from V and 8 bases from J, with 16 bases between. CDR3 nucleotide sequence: TGTGCCAGCAGCTTAGCGCGAGGAGACGGTACGGGCTACACCTTC. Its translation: CASSLARGDGTGYTF.

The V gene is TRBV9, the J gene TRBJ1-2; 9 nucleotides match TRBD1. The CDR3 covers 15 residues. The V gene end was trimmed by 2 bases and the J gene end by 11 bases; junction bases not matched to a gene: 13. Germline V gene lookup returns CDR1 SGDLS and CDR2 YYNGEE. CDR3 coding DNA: TGTGCCAGCAGCGTGGGGGACAGGGCCCGCTCCACATACACCTTC. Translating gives CASSVGDRARSTYTF.

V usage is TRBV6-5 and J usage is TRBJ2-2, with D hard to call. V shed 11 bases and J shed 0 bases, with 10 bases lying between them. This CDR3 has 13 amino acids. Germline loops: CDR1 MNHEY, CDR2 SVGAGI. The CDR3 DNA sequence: TGTGCCGTACTCTCTGCGAACACCGGGGAGCTGTTTTTT. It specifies CAVLSANTGELFF.

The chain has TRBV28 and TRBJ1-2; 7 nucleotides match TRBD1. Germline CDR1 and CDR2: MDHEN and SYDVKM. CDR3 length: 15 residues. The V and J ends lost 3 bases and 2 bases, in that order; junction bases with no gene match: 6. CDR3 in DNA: TGTGCCAGCAGTTTCCTAGGGGGCCAGAACTATGGCTACACCTTC. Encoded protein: CASSFLGGQNYGYTF.